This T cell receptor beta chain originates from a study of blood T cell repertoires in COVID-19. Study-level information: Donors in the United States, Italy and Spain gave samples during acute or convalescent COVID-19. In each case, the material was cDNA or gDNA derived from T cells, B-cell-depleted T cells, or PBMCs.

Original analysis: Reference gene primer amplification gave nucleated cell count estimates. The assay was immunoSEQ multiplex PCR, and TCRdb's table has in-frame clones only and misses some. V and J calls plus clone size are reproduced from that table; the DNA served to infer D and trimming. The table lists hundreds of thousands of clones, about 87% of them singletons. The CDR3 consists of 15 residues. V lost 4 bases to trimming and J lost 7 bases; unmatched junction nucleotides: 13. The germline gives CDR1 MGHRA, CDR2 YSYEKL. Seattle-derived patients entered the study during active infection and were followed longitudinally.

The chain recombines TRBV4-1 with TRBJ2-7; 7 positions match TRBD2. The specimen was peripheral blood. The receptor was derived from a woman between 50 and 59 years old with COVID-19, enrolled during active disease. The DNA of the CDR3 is TGCGCCAGCAGCCGGGAGAGAATGGGGCGGGGGGAGCAGTACTTC. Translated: CASSRERMGRGEQYF.